This T cell receptor beta chain derives from a study of T cells in Graves' hyperthyroidism and ophthalmopathy. Study-wide points: Among thyroid clonotypes expanded above 0.001, most also appeared in blood.

The CDR3 has 11 residues. The germline V gene encodes CDR1 MDHEN and CDR2 SYDVKM. A lack of ophthalmopathy progression within 18 months defined stable Graves' hyperthyroidism. Authors of the study amplified TCR beta CDR3 regions from RNA transcripts. HTBI primers drove first-round RT-PCR of the TCR CDR3. TCRdb independently ran MiXCR on the multiplex PCR reads; one entry per CDR3 protein. The sample has a few hundred thousand distinct CDR3 sequences; 15% to 19% are singletons. Notes on this clonotype: Its antigen is unidentified. Germline and junction disagree at one end, which may indicate a read error.

This sequence joins TRBV28 and TRBJ2-4, with 12 bases lining up with TRBD2. The sequencing input was blood. The receptor comes from a woman between 25 and 40 years old with Graves' hyperthyroidism. In DNA form, the CDR3 reads TGTGCCAGCAGTTTGACTAGCGGGAGATTCTTC. This codes for CASSLTSGRFF.